This T cell receptor beta chain was obtained from a study of T cell responses to AZD1222 COVID-19 vaccine. CDR1 MGHDK and CDR2 SYGVNS come from the germline V gene. The CDR3 totals 14 residues. The ends were cut back, 1 base at V and 10 bases at J, with 11 bases in the middle. Sequencing was performed with immunoSEQ multiplex PCR; in TCRdb, only in-frame clones are kept and a portion is missing. The sample carries 140,000 to 150,000 clones, 90% to 95% recorded once. The sequence derives from an adult in good health. The chain uses TRBV25-1 and TRBJ1-6; D not resolved. This specimen was peripheral blood, taken on day 0 of AZD1222 vaccination. In DNA form, the CDR3 reads TGTGCCAGCAGTGAATTTGAGGAGACATCACCCCTCCACTTT. Translation: CASSEFEETSPLHF.